This T cell receptor (beta chain) originates from a study of T cell responses to AZD1222 COVID-19 vaccine. J gave up 5 bases and V 2 bases, and 12 bases lay outside the gene matches. The CDR3 consists of 16 residues. Germline values: CDR1 GTSNPN, CDR2 SVGIG (reference sequence). Study-wide results and caveats: Spike was spanned by vaccine-associated CD4 TCRs, which were dominant at 160-218 and 743-854.

A remark on this clone: What it binds is not known.

The repertoire was sequenced with immunoSEQ multiplex PCR; TCRdb's copy has only in-frame clones and lacks some. Of 150,000 to 200,000 clones in the sample, 90% to 95% were seen once. This sequence was found in an adult in good health. The sequences come from peripheral blood, collected on day 0 of AZD1222 vaccination. The chain combines TRBV30 with TRBJ2-1, with TRBD2 matching over 7 bases. DNA of the CDR3: TGTGCCTGGAGTTTCAGCGGGGTAGGATTTCACAATGAGCAGTTCTTC. It yields the protein CAWSFSGVGFHNEQFF.